The next 16 T cell receptor beta chains were all read from a single sample in a study of blood T cell repertoires in COVID-19. Profiled with immunoSEQ multiplex PCR; TCRdb holds only in-frame clones, not every one. The data show roughly 290,000 clones, with roughly 88% seen just once and roughly 4.3% held by the top ten. The sequenced sample was PBMCs or T cells enriched from blood (not recorded which). These receptors were collected from a young woman who had recovered from COVID-19.

Written as DNA, the CDR3 is TGTGCCAGCAGCTCCAGAGGGACAGCAGGATACGAGCAGTACTTC. Residues: CASSSRGTAGYEQYF. The chain combines TRBV5-8 with TRBJ2-7; 7 bases map to TRBD1. CDR1 SGHTS and CDR2 YDEGEE come from the germline V gene. The CDR3 sequence is 15 residues long. V gave up 3 bases and J gave up 4 bases; unmatched junction bases: 10.

The chain joins TRBV6-5 to TRBJ1-3; D is possibly TRBD1 (5 bases). Germline V CDR1 and CDR2: MNHEY, SVGAGI. The CDR3 has 15 residues. V lost 1 base to trimming and J lost 0 bases, with 7 bases between them. The CDR3 is CASSYLGPSGNTIYF. The CDR3 bases are TGTGCCAGCAGTTACTTGGGGCCCTCTGGAAACACCATATATTTT.

The chain carries TRBV24-1 and TRBJ2-1, with 11 bases fitting TRBD2. The CDR3 has 18 residues. The junction had 4 bases not matched to a gene; V was cut back by 1 base and J by 0 bases. Germline CDR1 and CDR2: KGHDR and SFDVKD. The CDR3 DNA reads TGTGCCACCAGTGATTTCGGACTAGCGGGTCACTCCTACAATGAGCAGTTCTTC. Translating gives CATSDFGLAGHSYNEQFF.

A single count supports this clone. The chain employs TRBV10-3 and TRBJ2-5; 10 bases agree with TRBD1. Looked up from germline, CDR1 is ENHRY and CDR2 is SYGVKD. V dropped 6 bases and J dropped 4; count of bases not matched to a gene: 5. The CDR3 covers 14 residues. The CDR3 sequence is CAISGQGEAETQYF. CDR3 coding DNA: TGTGCCATCAGCGGACAGGGGGAAGCAGAGACCCAGTACTTC.

The V call is TRBV5-1, the J call TRBJ2-5, with 7 bases matching TRBD1. Germline assignment: CDR1 SGHRS and CDR2 YFSETQ. This CDR3 contains 15 residues. V lost 2 bases and J lost 4; bases outside the gene matches: 8. Here the CDR3 reads CASSFEGGRRETQYF. The CDR3 bases are TGCGCCAGCAGCTTTGAAGGGGGCCGACGAGAGACCCAGTACTTC.

V usage is TRBV28 and J usage is TRBJ1-5, with 7 nucleotides matching TRBD1. The CDR3 is made up of 15 amino acids. The germline V gene has CDR1 MDHEN and CDR2 SYDVKM. J was trimmed by 2 bases and V by 5 bases; bases with no gene match: 6. The CDR3 region is CASSRHRGGNQPQHF. In DNA form, the CDR3 reads TGTGCCAGCAGTCGCCACAGGGGAGGCAATCAGCCCCAGCATTTT.

A word on this clone: This specimen includes other DNA sequences encoding the same CDR3. The V gene is TRBV18, the J gene TRBJ1-1; D perhaps matches TRBD1 (6 bases). This CDR3 spans 13 amino acids. V lost 6 bases to trimming and J lost 3 bases, with 11 bases between them. The germline V gene has CDR1 KGHSH and CDR2 LQKENI. DNA of the CDR3: TGTGCCAGCTCTCCAAACAGGGACACTGAAGCTTTCTTT. Translated: CASSPNRDTEAFF. Together with reference TRBV18 and TRBJ1-1, the CDR3 gives the full variable domain: NAGVMQNPRHLVRRRGQEARLRCSPMKGHSHVYWYRQLPEEGLKFMVYLQKENIIDESGMPKERFSAEFPKEGPSILRIQQVVRGDSAAYFCASSPNRDTEAFFGQGTRLTVV.

The V call is TRBV4-1, the J call TRBJ2-3, with D tentatively TRBD1 (5 bases). Germline-derived CDR1 and CDR2 are MGHRA and YSYEKL. There are 17 residues in the CDR3. Deletions cut 0 bases from V and 6 bases from J, with 19 bases between. The CDR3 nucleotides are TGCGCCAGCAGCCAAGAAGTCCCCGGCGGCCCAGGGGATACGCAGTATTTT. Translating it yields CASSQEVPGGPGDTQYF.

V is TRBV3-1 (or the pseudogene TRBV3-2) and J is TRBJ2-5; no definite D call. Trimming took off 1 base at V and 1 base at J, with 16 bases between the two ends. The CDR3 is 17 residues long. Germline CDR1 reads LGHDT; CDR2 reads YNNKEL (reference sequence). The CDR3 is CASSQALVDGFQETQYF. The CDR3, as DNA: TGTGCCAGCAGCCAAGCCCTCGTTGACGGGTTCCAAGAGACCCAGTACTTC.

The rearrangement joins TRBV7-9 to TRBJ2-7, with a possible D match to TRBD1 (5 bases). Between the trimmed V and J ends, which lost 1 base and 1 base, there was a span of 14 bases. The germline V gene has CDR1 SEHNR and CDR2 FQNEAQ (reference sequence). The CDR3 consists of 16 residues. The CDR3: CASSLDSPRGSYEQYF. The CDR3 DNA sequence: TGTGCCAGCAGCTTAGACTCCCCAAGGGGATCCTACGAGCAGTACTTC.

This chain's CDR3 is CASSLQDSQNSPLHF. DNA for the CDR3: TGTGCCAGCAGCTTACAGGACAGCCAAAATTCACCCCTCCACTTT. The chain is built from TRBV7-9 and TRBJ1-6; D possibly corresponds to TRBD1 (6 bases). This CDR3 is 15 amino acids long. The V end lost 2 bases, the J end lost 7 bases, and 12 bases lay between the germline ends. Germline CDR1 and CDR2: SEHNR and FQNEAQ (reference sequence).

This chain uses TRBV28 with TRBJ1-6; D is possibly TRBD1 (6 bases). Germline loops: CDR1 MDHEN, CDR2 SYDVKM. The CDR3 has 14 amino acids. Trimming took 8 bases from V and 7 from J, leaving 15 bases between them. The CDR3: CASLKIRGNSPLHF. The CDR3 region has the DNA TGTGCCAGCTTGAAAATCAGGGGCAATTCACCCCTCCACTTT.

The chain has TRBV18 and TRBJ2-3; 10 bases fit TRBD2. Losses at the gene ends were 1 base for V and 5 bases for J; bases not matched to a gene: 0. The CDR3 has 14 amino acids. The germline gives CDR1 KGHSH, CDR2 LQKENI. The CDR3 nucleotides read TGTGCCAGCTCACCACTAGCGGGGGGAGATACGCAGTATTTT. Translation: CASSPLAGGDTQYF.

The chain is built from TRBV9 and TRBJ1-2; TRBD1 aligns across 12 bases. The CDR3 is made up of 17 amino acids. Unmatched junction bases numbered 7, after V lost 0 bases and J lost 4 bases. CDR1 and CDR2 from the germline V gene are SGDLS and YYNGEE. The CDR3 region has the DNA TGTGCCAGCAGCGTAGCTCGGGACAGGGGGCGTCTCTATGGCTACACCTTC. Residues: CASSVARDRGRLYGYTF.

This rearrangement joins TRBV6-4 to TRBJ1-2; 7 bases agree with TRBD1. The V gene end was trimmed by 9 bases and the J gene end by 6 bases; junction bases not matched to a gene: 7. Germline CDR1 is MRHNA and CDR2 is SNTAGT. This CDR3 spans 12 amino acids. The DNA for the CDR3 is TGTGCCAGTGATCAGGGGGTTGATGGCTACACCTTC. Translation gives CASDQGVDGYTF.

The rearrangement joins TRBV24-1 to TRBJ2-7; TRBD1 agrees at 8 bases. Looked up from germline, CDR1 is KGHDR and CDR2 is SFDVKD. This CDR3 comprises 13 residues. The trim removed 10 bases at V and 3 bases at J, leaving 7 bases unmatched. This chain's CDR3 is CATAQGARYEQYF. The CDR3 bases are TGTGCCACTGCGCAGGGGGCGCGCTACGAGCAGTACTTC.